The T cell receptor (beta chain) under discussion was sequenced for a study of blood T cells in healthy people across ages. Together with a sample-barcoded 5' primer, a J-beta primer mix was included in a second PCR lasting roughly 6 to 12 cycles. TCRdb re-analysed the 5' RACE reads in MiXCR, keeping a single row per CDR3 protein. The sample gives roughly 1,300,000 distinct CDR3 sequences, roughly 60% of which show up once; under 8.5% is in the top ten. The CDR3 is made up of 14 amino acids. The V gene is TRBV12-3 or TRBV12-4, the J gene TRBJ2-4; a possible D gene is TRBD2 (5 bases). Matching the DNA end better, TRBJ2-7 makes the J call doubtful. Source material: blood. The clonotype comes from a man aged 18 to 30 in good health. CDR3 in amino acids: CASSLSGKPHEQYF. The CDR3 DNA reads as TGTGCCAGCAGTTTAAGCGGCAAACCTCACGAGCAGTACTTC.